One sample yielded the 15 T cell receptor beta chains listed below, sequenced in a study of immune evolution from preneoplasia to lung adenocarcinoma. Sequencing was performed with immunoSEQ multiplex PCR; in TCRdb, only in-frame clones are kept and a portion is missing. Seen here are 15,000 or so clones, roughly 77% observed once, and the top ten hold 2.5% to 3%. Sequencing input: FFPE minimally invasive lung adenocarcinoma tissue. All receptors come from a person aged 60-80 years with lung adenocarcinoma.

V usage is TRBV7-9 and J usage is TRBJ1-5; D gene unclear. The germline V gene has CDR1 SEHNR and CDR2 FQNEAQ (reference sequence). V shed 0 bases and J shed 5 bases, with 11 bases lying between them. The CDR3 is made up of 15 amino acids. In nucleotides, the CDR3 is TGTGCCAGCAGCTTAGCGTCGGACGGCCATCAGCCCCAGCATTTT. As protein: CASSLASDGHQPQHF.

This clone was counted between two and nine times. This CDR3 reads CASSQGGGHPYEQYF. In nucleotides, the CDR3 is TGTGCCAGCAGCCAAGGCGGGGGGCATCCCTACGAGCAGTACTTC. The rearrangement joins TRBV5-5 to TRBJ2-7; 8 bases are a match to TRBD2. Germline V gene sequence: CDR1 SGHKS, CDR2 YYEKEE (reference sequence). The CDR3 spans 15 residues. V was pared by 4 bases and J by 2 bases, with 8 bases of the junction left unmatched.

J is TRBJ1-2 and V is TRBV7-9; 11 bases align to TRBD1. J was trimmed by 4 bases and V by 6 bases; bases with no gene match: 7. The CDR3 spans 15 residues. Germline V lookup: CDR1 SEHNR, CDR2 FQNEAQ (reference sequence). The CDR3 reads CASSQRTGGSYGYTF. For the CDR3, the DNA is TGTGCCAGCAGTCAAAGGACAGGGGGCAGCTATGGCTACACCTTC. Complete variable domain (other parts from reference TRBV7-9 and TRBJ1-2): DTGVSQNPRHKITKRGQNVTFRCDPISEHNRLYWYRQTLGQGPEFLTYFQNEAQLEKSRLLSDRFSAERPKGSFSTLEIQRTEQGDSAMYLCASSQRTGGSYGYTFGSGTRLTVV.

By share, this clone ranks as medium-sized. V gene TRBV4-3 combines with J gene TRBJ2-4, with 10 bases identical to TRBD2. There are 12 residues in the CDR3. In germline, CDR1 is LGHNA, CDR2 YSLEER. V gave up 5 bases and J gave up 8 bases; unmatched junction bases: 0. CDR3 bases: TGCGCCAGCAGCAGCGGGGGGGACATTCAGTACTTC. Protein product: CASSSGGDIQYF.

This clone was counted between two and nine times. The CDR3 reads CASTKGGPLHF. Here the CDR3 DNA reads TGTGCCAGCACCAAGGGTGGGCCCCTCCACTTT. The J gene is TRBJ1-6, the V gene TRBV7-9; D is uncertain. The V and J ends lost 7 bases and 13 bases respectively, with 11 bases between them. The CDR3 is 11 amino acids. Germline CDR1 SEHNR, CDR2 FQNEAQ (reference sequence).

This chain joins TRBV18 and TRBJ2-5; D possibly corresponds to TRBD1 (5 bases). The CDR3 spans 13 residues. Trimming took off 4 bases at V and 5 bases at J, with 11 bases between the two ends. Germline CDR1 reads KGHSH; CDR2 reads LQKENI. CDR3 DNA: TGTGCCAGCTCACGGGGCAGGAAGGAGACCCAGTACTTC. It specifies CASSRGRKETQYF.

V gene TRBV4-1 combines with J gene TRBJ2-2; TRBD1 might be the D (7 bases). The CDR3 loop spans 17 amino acids. The V gene's germline CDR1 is MGHRA and CDR2 YSYEKL. V was clipped by 4 bases and J by 4 bases, with 19 bases between them. The CDR3 is CASSRLLGGGGTGELFF. For the CDR3, the DNA is TGCGCCAGCAGCCGACTACTTGGAGGGGGCGGCACCGGGGAGCTGTTTTTT.

V is TRBV19 and J is TRBJ1-2, with D perhaps TRBD1 (5 bases). Between the trimmed V and J ends, which lost 3 bases and 3 bases, there was a span of 17 bases. This CDR3 is 16 amino acids long. Germline CDR1 is LNHDA and CDR2 is SQIVND (reference sequence). CDR3 region: CASSIEGAGLDYGYTF. The DNA for the CDR3 is TGTGCCAGTAGTATCGAAGGGGCCGGACTTGACTATGGCTACACCTTC.

The gene calls are TRBV28 and TRBJ2-7; D may be TRBD1 or TRBD2 (5 bases each). V was pared by 9 bases and J by 3 bases, with 21 bases between. From germline, CDR1 is MDHEN and CDR2 SYDVKM. CDR3 length equals 15 residues. The CDR3 is CASTRGAKWGYEQYF. The CDR3 DNA sequence: TGTGCCAGTACCCGGGGCGCTAAATGGGGCTACGAGCAGTACTTC.

The chain couples TRBV30 to TRBJ1-5; D is perhaps TRBD1 (6 bases). In germline, CDR1 is GTSNPN, CDR2 SVGIG (reference sequence). The length of the CDR3 is 14 residues. Trimming pared 3 bases from V and 9 bases from J, leaving 18 bases between. The CDR3 DNA sequence: TGTGCCTGGAGCCTCGGGACACGGGAAAGGCCCCAGCATTTT. Amino acids: CAWSLGTRERPQHF.

The rearrangement joins TRBV7-9 to TRBJ2-5, with D hard to call. Germline V gene data show CDR1 as SEHNR and CDR2 as FQNEAQ (reference sequence). V was trimmed by 0 bases and J by 1 base, leaving 3 bases between them. This CDR3 contains 13 residues. CDR3 sequence: CASSLASQETQYF. The CDR3 nucleotides read TGTGCCAGCAGCTTAGCCAGCCAAGAGACCCAGTACTTC.

The rearrangement links TRBV18 to TRBJ1-1; D remains unclear. Trimming left V 2 bases short and J 1 base short, with 8 bases between. This CDR3 contains 14 residues. Germline CDR1 KGHSH, CDR2 LQKENI. This CDR3 reads CASSPLRENTEAFF. Here the CDR3 DNA reads TGTGCCAGCTCACCATTGCGAGAGAACACTGAAGCTTTCTTT. Together with reference TRBV18 and TRBJ1-1, the CDR3 gives the full variable domain: NAGVMQNPRHLVRRRGQEARLRCSPMKGHSHVYWYRQLPEEGLKFMVYLQKENIIDESGMPKERFSAEFPKEGPSILRIQQVVRGDSAAYFCASSPLRENTEAFFGQGTRLTVV.

This chain links TRBV28 with TRBJ2-7; TRBD1 might be the D (5 bases). The V gene's germline CDR1 is MDHEN and CDR2 SYDVKM. This CDR3 is 11 amino acids long. Between the trimmed V and J ends, which lost 6 bases and 7 bases, there was a span of 10 bases. The CDR3 sequence: CASSLNREQYF. In DNA, the CDR3 is TGTGCCAGCAGCCTGAACAGGGAGCAGTACTTC.

This chain uses TRBV7-2 with TRBJ1-6; D is possibly TRBD1 (5 bases). Between the trimmed V and J ends, which lost 5 bases and 5 bases, there was a span of 10 bases. Germline CDR1 SGHTA, CDR2 FQGNSA. The CDR3 covers 14 residues. DNA for the CDR3: TGTGCCAGCAGCCCCCAGGGAAATAATTCACCCCTCCACTTT. Amino acid sequence: CASSPQGNNSPLHF. Together with reference TRBV7-2 and TRBJ1-6, the CDR3 gives the full variable domain: GAGVSQSPSNKVTEKGKDVELRCDPISGHTALYWYRQSLGQGLEFLIYFQGNSAPDKSGLPSDRFSAERTGGSVSTLTIQRTQQEDSAVYLCASSPQGNNSPLHFGNGTRLTVT.

This sequence joins TRBV5-5 and TRBJ2-1; D call uncertain. CDR1 is SGHKS and CDR2 is YYEKEE in the germline V gene (reference sequence). V lost 2 bases and J lost 5, with 8 bases in between. CDR3 length equals 13 residues. DNA for the CDR3: TGTGCCAGCAGCTTTTGGACGGACAATGAGCAGTTCTTC. Translated: CASSFWTDNEQFF.